This TCR beta chain comes out of a study of T cell clones after liver transplantation. The wider study: Without induction therapy, subjects received standard immunosuppression until 12-24 months post-transplant. Tolerant meant at least one year fully off immunosuppression without liver enzymes above twice normal.

The protocol was immunoSEQ multiplex PCR, while the TCRdb copy is restricted to in-frame clones and leaves out a portion. Among 49,000 or so clones, over 55% were seen once, and the ten largest hold about 10%. By proportion, this clone is medium-sized. As yet, its antigen is unknown. Whole-study results and caveats: In two subjects, few donor cells limited the measurable donor-reactive repertoire.

Here the sequenced sample was CD4+ T cells from blood, taken around 4.5 years after liver transplant. The clonotype comes from a human patient who received a liver transplant. The graft donor may be the source of some T cells.

CDR3: CASSQEARQGNQPQHF. DNA of the CDR3: TGTGCCAGCAGCCAAGAAGCAAGGCAGGGGAATCAGCCCCAGCATTTT. This rearrangement joins TRBV4-2 to TRBJ1-5, with D possibly being TRBD1 (6 bases). The CDR3 spans 16 residues. With 0 bases removed from V and 4 bases from J, the gap between germline ends came to 13 bases. The germline V gene has CDR1 LGHNA and CDR2 YNFKEQ.